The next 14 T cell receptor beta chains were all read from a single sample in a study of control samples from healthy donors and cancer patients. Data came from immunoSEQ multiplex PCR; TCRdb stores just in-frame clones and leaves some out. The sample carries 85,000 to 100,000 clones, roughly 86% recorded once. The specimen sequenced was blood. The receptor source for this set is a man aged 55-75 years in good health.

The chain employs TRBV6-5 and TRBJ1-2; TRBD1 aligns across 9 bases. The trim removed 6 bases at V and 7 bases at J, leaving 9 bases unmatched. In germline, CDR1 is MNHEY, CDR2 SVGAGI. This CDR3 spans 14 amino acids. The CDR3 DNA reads TGTGCCAGCAGGGGACAGGGCTTATCGGCTGGCTACACCTTC. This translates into CASRGQGLSAGYTF.

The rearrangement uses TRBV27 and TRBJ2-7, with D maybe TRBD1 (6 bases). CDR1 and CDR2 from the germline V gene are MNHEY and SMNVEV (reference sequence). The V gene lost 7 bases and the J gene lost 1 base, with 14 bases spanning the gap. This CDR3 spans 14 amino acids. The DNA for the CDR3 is TGTGCCAGCAAGTTAGGGACAACTTCCTACGAGCAGTACTTC. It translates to CASKLGTTSYEQYF.

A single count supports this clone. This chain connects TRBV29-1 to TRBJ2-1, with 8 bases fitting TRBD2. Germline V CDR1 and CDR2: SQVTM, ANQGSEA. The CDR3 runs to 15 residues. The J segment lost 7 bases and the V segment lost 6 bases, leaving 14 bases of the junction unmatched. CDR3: CSVREGRLAGNEQFF. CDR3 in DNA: TGCAGCGTCAGAGAGGGGAGGCTAGCGGGTAATGAGCAGTTCTTC.

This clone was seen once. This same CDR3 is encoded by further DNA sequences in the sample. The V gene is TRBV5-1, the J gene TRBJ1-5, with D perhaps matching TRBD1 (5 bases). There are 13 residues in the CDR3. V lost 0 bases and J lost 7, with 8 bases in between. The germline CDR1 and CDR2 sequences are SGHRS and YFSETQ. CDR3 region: CASSLAGGQPQHF. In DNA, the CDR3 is TGCGCCAGCAGCTTGGCGGGGGGGCAGCCCCAGCATTTT.

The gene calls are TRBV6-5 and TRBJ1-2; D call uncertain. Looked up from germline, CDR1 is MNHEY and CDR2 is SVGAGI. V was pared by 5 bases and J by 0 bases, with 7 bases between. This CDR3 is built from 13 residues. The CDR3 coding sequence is TGTGCCAGCAGTCCCGGGACTAACTATGGCTACACCTTC. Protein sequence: CASSPGTNYGYTF.

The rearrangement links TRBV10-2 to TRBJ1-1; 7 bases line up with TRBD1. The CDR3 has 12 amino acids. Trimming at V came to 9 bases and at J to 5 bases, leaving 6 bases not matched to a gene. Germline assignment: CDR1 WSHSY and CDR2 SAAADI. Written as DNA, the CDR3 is TGCGCCAGTAGGGACAGTTCGACTGAAGCTTTCTTT. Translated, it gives CASRDSSTEAFF.

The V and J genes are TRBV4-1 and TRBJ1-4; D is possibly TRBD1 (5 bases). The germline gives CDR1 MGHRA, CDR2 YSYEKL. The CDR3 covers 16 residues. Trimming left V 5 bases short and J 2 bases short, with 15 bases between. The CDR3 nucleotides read TGCGCCAGCAGCAGGGGACGGGACGAGACTAATGAAAAACTGTTTTTT. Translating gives CASSRGRDETNEKLFF.

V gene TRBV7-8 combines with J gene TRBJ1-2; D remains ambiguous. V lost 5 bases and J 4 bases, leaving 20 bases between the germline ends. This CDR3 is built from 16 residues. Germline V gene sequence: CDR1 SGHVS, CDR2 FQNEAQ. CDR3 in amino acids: CASSPGSAGYFYGYTF. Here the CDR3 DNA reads TGTGCCAGCAGCCCCGGGTCGGCAGGCTACTTCTATGGCTACACCTTC.

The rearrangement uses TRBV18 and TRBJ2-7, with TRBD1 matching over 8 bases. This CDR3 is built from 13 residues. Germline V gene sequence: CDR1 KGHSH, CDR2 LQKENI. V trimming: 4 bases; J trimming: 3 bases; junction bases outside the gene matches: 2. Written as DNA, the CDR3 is TGTGCCAGCTCACACGGGACAGGCTACGAGCAGTACTTC. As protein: CASSHGTGYEQYF. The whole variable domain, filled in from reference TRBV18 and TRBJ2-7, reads NAGVMQNPRHLVRRRGQEARLRCSPMKGHSHVYWYRQLPEEGLKFMVYLQKENIIDESGMPKERFSAEFPKEGPSILRIQQVVRGDSAAYFCASSHGTGYEQYFGPGTRLTVT.

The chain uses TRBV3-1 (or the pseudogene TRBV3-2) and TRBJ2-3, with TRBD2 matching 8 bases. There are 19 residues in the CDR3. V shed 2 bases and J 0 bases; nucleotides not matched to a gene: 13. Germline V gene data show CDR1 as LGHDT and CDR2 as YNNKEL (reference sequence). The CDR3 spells CASSQTASGSSASTDTQYF. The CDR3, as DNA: TGTGCCAGCAGCCAAACGGCTAGCGGGTCGTCTGCTAGCACAGATACGCAGTATTTT.

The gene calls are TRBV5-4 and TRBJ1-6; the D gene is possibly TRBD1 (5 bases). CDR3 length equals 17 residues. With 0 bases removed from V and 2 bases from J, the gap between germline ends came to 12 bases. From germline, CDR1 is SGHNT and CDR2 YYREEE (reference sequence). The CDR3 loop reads CASSLVSGGPYNSPLHF. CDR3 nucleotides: TGTGCCAGCAGCTTGGTCTCCGGGGGTCCCTATAATTCACCCCTCCACTTT.

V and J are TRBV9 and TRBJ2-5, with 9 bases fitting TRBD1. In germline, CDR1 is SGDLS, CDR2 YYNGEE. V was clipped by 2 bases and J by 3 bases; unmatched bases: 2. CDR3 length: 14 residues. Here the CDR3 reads CASSVGTGKETQYF. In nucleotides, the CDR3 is TGTGCCAGCAGCGTTGGGACAGGGAAAGAGACCCAGTACTTC. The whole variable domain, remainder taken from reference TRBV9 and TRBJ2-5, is DSGVTQTPKHLITATGQRVTLRCSPRSGDLSVYWYQQSLDQGLQFLIQYYNGEERAKGNILERFSAQQFPDLHSELNLSSLELGDSALYFCASSVGTGKETQYFGPGTRLLVL.

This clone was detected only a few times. As DNA, the CDR3 is TGTGCCATCAGTGAGTCCACCTCTGGGGCCAACGTCCTGACTTTC. Protein product: CAISESTSGANVLTF. The chain links TRBV10-3 to TRBJ2-6; D ambiguous. Germline V gene sequence: CDR1 ENHRY, CDR2 SYGVKD. The CDR3 runs to 15 residues. Trimming took off 0 bases at V and 0 bases at J, with 3 bases between the two ends.

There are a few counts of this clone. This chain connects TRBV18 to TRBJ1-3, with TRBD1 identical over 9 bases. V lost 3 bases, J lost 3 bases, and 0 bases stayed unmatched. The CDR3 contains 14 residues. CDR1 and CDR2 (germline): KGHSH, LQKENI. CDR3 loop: CASSPGQGGNTIYF. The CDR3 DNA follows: TGTGCCAGCTCACCGGGACAGGGTGGAAACACCATATATTTT.